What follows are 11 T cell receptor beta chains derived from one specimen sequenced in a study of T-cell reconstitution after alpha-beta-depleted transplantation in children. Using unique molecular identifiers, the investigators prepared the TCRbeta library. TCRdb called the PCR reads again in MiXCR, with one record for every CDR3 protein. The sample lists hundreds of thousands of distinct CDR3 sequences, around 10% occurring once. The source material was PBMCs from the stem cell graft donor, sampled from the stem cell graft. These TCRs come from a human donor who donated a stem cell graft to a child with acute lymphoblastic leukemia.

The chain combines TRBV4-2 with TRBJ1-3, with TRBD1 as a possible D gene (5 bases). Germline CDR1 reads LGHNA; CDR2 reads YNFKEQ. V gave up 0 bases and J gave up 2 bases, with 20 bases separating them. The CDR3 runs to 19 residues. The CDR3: CASSQDQLGTGGTGNTIYF. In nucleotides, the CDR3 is TGTGCCAGCAGCCAAGATCAATTGGGAACAGGTGGGACTGGAAACACCATATATTTT.

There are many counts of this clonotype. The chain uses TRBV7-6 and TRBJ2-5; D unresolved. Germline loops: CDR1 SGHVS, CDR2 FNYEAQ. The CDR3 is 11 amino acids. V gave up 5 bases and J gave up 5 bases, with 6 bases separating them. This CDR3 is CASSPAETQYF. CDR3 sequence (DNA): TGTGCCAGCAGCCCAGCTGAGACCCAGTACTTC.

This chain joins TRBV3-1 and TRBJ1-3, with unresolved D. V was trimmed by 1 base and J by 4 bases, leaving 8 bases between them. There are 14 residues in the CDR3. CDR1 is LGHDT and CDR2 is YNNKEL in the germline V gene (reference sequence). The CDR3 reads CASSQVDVGNTIYF. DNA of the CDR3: TGTGCCAGCAGCCAAGTAGACGTGGGAAACACCATATATTTT.

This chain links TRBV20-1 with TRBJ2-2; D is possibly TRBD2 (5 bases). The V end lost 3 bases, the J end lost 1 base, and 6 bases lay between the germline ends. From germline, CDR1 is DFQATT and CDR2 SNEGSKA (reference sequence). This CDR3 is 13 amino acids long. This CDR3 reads CSASGENTGELFF. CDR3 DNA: TGCAGTGCTAGCGGGGAGAACACCGGGGAGCTGTTTTTT.

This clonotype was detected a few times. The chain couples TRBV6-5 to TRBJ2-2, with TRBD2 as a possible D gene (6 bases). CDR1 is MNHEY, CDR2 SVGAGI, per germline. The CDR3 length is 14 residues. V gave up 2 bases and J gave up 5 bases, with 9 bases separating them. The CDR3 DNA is TGTGCCAGCAGTTACGGAGGGCGGACCGGGGAGCTGTTTTTT. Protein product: CASSYGGRTGELFF.

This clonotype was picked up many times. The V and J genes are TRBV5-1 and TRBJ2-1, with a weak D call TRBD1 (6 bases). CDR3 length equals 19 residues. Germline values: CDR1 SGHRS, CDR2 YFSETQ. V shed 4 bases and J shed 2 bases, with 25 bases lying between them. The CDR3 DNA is TGCGCCAGCAGCCTTAGATCTGGACAGCCATGGTCGACCTACAATGAGCAGTTCTTC. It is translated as CASSLRSGQPWSTYNEQFF.

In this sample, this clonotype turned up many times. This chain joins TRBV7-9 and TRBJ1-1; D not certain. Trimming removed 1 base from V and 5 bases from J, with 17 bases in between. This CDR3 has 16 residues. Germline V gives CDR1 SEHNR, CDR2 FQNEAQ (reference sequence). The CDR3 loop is CASSLGWSGRETEAFF. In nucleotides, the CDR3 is TGTGCCAGCAGCTTAGGGTGGTCGGGGAGAGAGACTGAAGCTTTCTTT. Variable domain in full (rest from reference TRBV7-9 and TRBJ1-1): DTGVSQNPRHKITKRGQNVTFRCDPISEHNRLYWYRQTLGQGPEFLTYFQNEAQLEKSRLLSDRFSAERPKGSFSTLEIQRTEQGDSAMYLCASSLGWSGRETEAFFGQGTRLTVV.

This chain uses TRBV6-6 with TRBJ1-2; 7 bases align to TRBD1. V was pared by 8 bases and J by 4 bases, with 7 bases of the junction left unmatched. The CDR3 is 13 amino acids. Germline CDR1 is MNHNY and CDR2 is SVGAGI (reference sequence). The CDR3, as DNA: TGTGCCAGCGGGGCCAGGGGGGTCTATGGCTACACCTTC. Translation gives CASGARGVYGYTF.

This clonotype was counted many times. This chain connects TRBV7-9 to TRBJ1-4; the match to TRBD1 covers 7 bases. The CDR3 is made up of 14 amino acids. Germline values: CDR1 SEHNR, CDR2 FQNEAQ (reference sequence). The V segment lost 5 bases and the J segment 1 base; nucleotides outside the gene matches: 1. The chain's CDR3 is CASSRQGTNEKLFF. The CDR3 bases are TGTGCCAGCAGCCGACAGGGAACTAATGAAAAACTGTTTTTT.

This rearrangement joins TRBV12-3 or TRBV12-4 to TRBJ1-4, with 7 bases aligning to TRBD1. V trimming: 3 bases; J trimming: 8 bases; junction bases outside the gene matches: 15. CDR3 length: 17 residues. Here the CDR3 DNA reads TGTGCCAGCAGTTTTTGGACAGGTGGCCCGTCTGAGGAAAAACTGTTTTTT. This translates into CASSFWTGGPSEEKLFF.

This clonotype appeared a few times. CDR3 amino acids: CASSPQAVDPTFF. CDR3 nucleotide sequence: TGTGCCAGCAGCCCTCAGGCGGTAGACCCCACTTTCTTT. The V gene is TRBV4-2, the J gene TRBJ1-1; D is undetermined. The CDR3 is 13 amino acids. V was clipped by 4 bases and J by 12 bases, with 18 bases between them. CDR1 is LGHNA and CDR2 is YNFKEQ in the germline V gene.